The next 23 T cell receptor beta chains were all read from a single sample in a study of cytomegalovirus exposure and HLA in healthy donors. Researchers ran the PCR with 60 Vbeta and 13 Jbeta primers. Data came from immunoSEQ multiplex PCR; TCRdb stores just in-frame clones and leaves some out. The profile shows approximately 110,000 clones, 70% to 80% of them singletons. Sequencing was done on a sample of PBMCs. The receptors shown here come from a man aged 50 or older in good health and CMV-seropositive.

This clone showed up just a few times. The V call is TRBV18, the J call TRBJ1-1; 8 bases align to TRBD1. The CDR3 has 15 residues. J lost 8 bases, V lost 4 bases, and 12 bases had no gene match. Per the germline V gene, CDR1 is KGHSH and CDR2 is LQKENI. The CDR3 DNA sequence: TGTGCCAGCTCACTAGGGACAGGCGCTCTAGGGGAAGCTTTCTTT. Translating gives CASSLGTGALGEAFF.

The chain is built from TRBV5-4 and TRBJ2-1; 12 positions agree with TRBD2. The CDR3 spans 16 residues. The germline CDR1 and CDR2 sequences are SGHNT and YYREEE (reference sequence). V dropped 2 bases and J dropped 7; count of bases not matched to a gene: 7. CDR3 nucleotides: TGTGCCAGCAGCTTAAGACTAGCGGGAGACGGTAATGAGCAGTTCTTC. The encoded protein is CASSLRLAGDGNEQFF. Based on the CDR3 plus reference TRBV5-4 and TRBJ2-1, the full variable domain is ETGVTQSPTHLIKTRGQQVTLRCSSQSGHNTVSWYQQALGQGPQFIFQYYREEENGRGNFPPRFSGLQFPNYSSELNVNALELDDSALYLCASSLRLAGDGNEQFFGPGTRLTVL.

The rearrangement uses TRBV4-1 and TRBJ2-3; D uncertain. The CDR3 runs to 13 residues. Per germline, CDR1 MGHRA and CDR2 YSYEKL. Trimming cost V 0 bases and J 4 bases, with 5 bases left between them. CDR3 in amino acids: CASSQEESDTQYF. The CDR3 nucleotides read TGCGCCAGCAGCCAAGAAGAGTCAGATACGCAGTATTTT.

As DNA, the CDR3 is TGCGCCAGCAGCTTGGGACAGCAACTCAATGAGCAGTTCTTC. It codes for CASSLGQQLNEQFF. The rearrangement uses TRBV5-1 and TRBJ2-1; perhaps TRBD1 as D (5 bases). The V gene's germline CDR1 is SGHRS and CDR2 YFSETQ. V was trimmed by 0 bases and J by 6 bases, leaving 10 bases between them. The CDR3 is made up of 14 amino acids. The full variable domain, with the rest looked up from reference TRBV5-1 and TRBJ2-1, is KAGVTQTPRYLIKTRGQQVTLSCSPISGHRSVSWYQQTPGQGLQFLFEYFSETQRNKGNFPGRFSGRQFSNSRSEMNVSTLELGDSALYLCASSLGQQLNEQFFGPGTRLTVL.

The chain employs TRBV5-6 and TRBJ2-5; the D gene is possibly TRBD2 (6 bases). The CDR3 contains 14 residues. The germline V gene has CDR1 SGHDT and CDR2 YYEEEE. The V and J ends lost 3 bases and 4 bases respectively, with 13 bases between them. CDR3 residues: CASSSAGRGETQYF. The CDR3 DNA reads as TGTGCCAGCAGCTCCGCCGGGCGGGGAGAGACCCAGTACTTC. Combining the CDR3 with reference TRBV5-6 and TRBJ2-5 gives the whole variable domain DAGVTQSPTHLIKTRGQQVTLRCSPKSGHDTVSWYQQALGQGPQFIFQYYEEEERQRGNFPDRFSGHQFPNYSSELNVNALLLGDSALYLCASSSAGRGETQYFGPGTRLLVL.

V and J are TRBV6-4 and TRBJ1-1; D call uncertain. Germline V gives CDR1 MRHNA, CDR2 SNTAGT. V lost 0 bases, J lost 7 bases, and 6 bases lay in between. The CDR3 extends over 12 amino acids. The CDR3 region has the DNA TGTGCCAGCAGTGACTCGGGGAGTGAAGCTTTCTTT. As protein: CASSDSGSEAFF.

CDR3 region: CASSLGTLAKNIQYF. In nucleotides, the CDR3 is TGCGCCAGCAGTCTTGGGACACTAGCCAAAAACATTCAGTACTTC. The chain recombines TRBV5-1 with TRBJ2-4; a weak D match, TRBD1 (6 bases). This CDR3 has 15 amino acids. Looked up from germline, CDR1 is SGHRS and CDR2 is YFSETQ. V was pared by 5 bases and J by 0 bases, with 12 bases between.

This rearrangement joins TRBV4-1 to TRBJ2-1; 7 bases map to TRBD2. Germline trimming cut 1 base from V and 7 bases from J; bases unmatched to any gene: 7. The V gene's germline CDR1 is MGHRA and CDR2 YSYEKL. This CDR3 has 15 residues. The CDR3 loop reads CASSQGRGWGNEQFF. The CDR3 DNA reads as TGCGCCAGCAGCCAAGGGCGGGGGTGGGGGAATGAGCAGTTCTTC.

This chain connects TRBV6-4 to TRBJ2-3, with 8 bases that match TRBD2. CDR3 length equals 14 residues. CDR1 is MRHNA and CDR2 is SNTAGT in the germline V gene. The trim removed 6 bases at V and 2 bases at J, leaving 4 bases unmatched. This chain's CDR3 is CASRTSATTDTQYF. CDR3 nucleotides: TGTGCCAGCAGGACTAGCGCCACCACAGATACGCAGTATTTT.

V is TRBV11-1 and J is TRBJ2-1; D unclear. Germline-derived CDR1 and CDR2 are SGHAT and FQDESV (reference sequence). This CDR3 contains 12 residues. With 2 bases removed from V and 7 bases from J, the gap between germline ends came to 6 bases. The CDR3 reads CASSLNQNEQFF. CDR3 in DNA: TGTGCCAGCAGCTTAAATCAGAATGAGCAGTTCTTC.

This clone was seen once. This sequence joins TRBV6-1 and TRBJ1-1, with TRBD1 matching 7 bases. Unmatched junction bases numbered 4, after V lost 7 bases and J lost 5 bases. The germline CDR1 and CDR2 sequences are MNHNS and SASEGT. There are 12 residues in the CDR3. This CDR3 reads CASTPQGTEAFF. The CDR3 coding sequence is TGTGCCAGCACACCACAGGGGACTGAAGCTTTCTTT.

The chain uses TRBV5-1 and TRBJ1-1; 8 positions match TRBD1. This CDR3 is built from 16 residues. The junction had 11 bases not matched to a gene; V was cut back by 6 bases and J by 1 base. Germline assignment: CDR1 SGHRS and CDR2 YFSETQ. CDR3 nucleotide sequence: TGCGCCAGCACCTTCTCTGGACAGGGAACGAACACTGAAGCTTTCTTT. This translates into CASTFSGQGTNTEAFF. The full variable domain, its missing parts supplied by reference TRBV5-1 and TRBJ1-1, is KAGVTQTPRYLIKTRGQQVTLSCSPISGHRSVSWYQQTPGQGLQFLFEYFSETQRNKGNFPGRFSGRQFSNSRSEMNVSTLELGDSALYLCASTFSGQGTNTEAFFGQGTRLTVV.

The chain has TRBV13 and TRBJ2-7; 7 bases align to TRBD1. Per germline, CDR1 PRHDT and CDR2 FYEKMQ (reference sequence). With V trimmed by 6 bases and J by 2 bases, 4 bases remained unmatched. This CDR3 has 13 amino acids. The CDR3, as DNA: TGTGCCAGCAGTCTCGACAGGGCCTACGAGCAGTACTTC. It translates to CASSLDRAYEQYF.

The V gene is TRBV9, the J gene TRBJ1-1; no definite D call. Looked up from germline, CDR1 is SGDLS and CDR2 is YYNGEE. V lost 0 bases and J lost 7, with 13 bases in between. The CDR3 is 14 amino acids. The CDR3 loop is CASSVGGSRSEAFF. The CDR3 region has the DNA TGTGCCAGCAGCGTAGGAGGGAGCCGAAGTGAAGCTTTCTTT. The whole variable domain, filled in from reference TRBV9 and TRBJ1-1, reads DSGVTQTPKHLITATGQRVTLRCSPRSGDLSVYWYQQSLDQGLQFLIQYYNGEERAKGNILERFSAQQFPDLHSELNLSSLELGDSALYFCASSVGGSRSEAFFGQGTRLTVV.

This rearrangement joins TRBV2 to TRBJ1-1; D may be TRBD1 (5 bases). Looked up from germline, CDR1 is SNHLY and CDR2 is FYNNEI. Trimming took off 4 bases at V and 1 base at J, with 10 bases between the two ends. CDR3 length equals 14 residues. This chain's CDR3 is CASSVGGENTEAFF. In DNA form, the CDR3 reads TGTGCCAGCAGTGTGGGGGGGGAGAACACTGAAGCTTTCTTT.

This clone has only a few counts. The CDR3 sequence is CASSLGGPEQYF. In DNA form, the CDR3 reads TGTGCCAGCAGCTTGGGAGGTCCCGAGCAGTACTTC. The chain carries TRBV5-6 and TRBJ2-7; D remains ambiguous. Per the germline V gene, CDR1 is SGHDT and CDR2 is YYEEEE. Trimming left V 0 bases short and J 6 bases short, with 7 bases between. This CDR3 has 12 amino acids.

The chain recombines TRBV6-5 with TRBJ1-1; 8 bases fit TRBD1. The germline V gene encodes CDR1 MNHEY and CDR2 SVGAGI. V gave up 10 bases and J gave up 6 bases; unmatched junction bases: 10. The length of the CDR3 is 13 residues. CDR3 sequence reads: CAILTGVYAEAFF. CDR3 in DNA: TGTGCCATCCTGACAGGGGTGTATGCTGAAGCTTTCTTT.

The table lists this clone with a few counts. The gene calls are TRBV19 and TRBJ1-4, with 7 bases matching TRBD1. The CDR3 totals 15 residues. J was trimmed by 5 bases and V by 7 bases; bases with no gene match: 10. Germline-derived CDR1 and CDR2 are LNHDA and SQIVND (reference sequence). CDR3 sequence: CASTPRGQSNEKLFF. Written as DNA, the CDR3 is TGTGCCAGTACCCCTCGGGGACAGTCAAATGAAAAACTGTTTTTT. Filled out from reference TRBV19 and TRBJ1-4, the complete variable domain reads DGGITQSPKYLFRKEGQNVTLSCEQNLNHDAMYWYRQDPGQGLRLIYYSQIVNDFQKGDIAEGYSVSREKKESFPLTVTSAQKNPTAFYLCASTPRGQSNEKLFFGSGTQLSVL.

The genes are TRBV28 and TRBJ2-3; the D gene is possibly TRBD1 (7 bases). CDR1 and CDR2 from the germline V gene are MDHEN and SYDVKM. The CDR3 is 16 residues long. V lost 3 bases, J lost 4 bases, and 17 bases lay in between. Written as DNA, the CDR3 is TGTGCCAGCAGTTTGTACAGGGGACCTAGCGCAGATACGCAGTATTTT. It is translated as CASSLYRGPSADTQYF.

The chain has TRBV5-3 and TRBJ2-7; 11 nucleotides line up with TRBD2. TRBV5-3 is identified as an open reading frame with a role that is uncertain. The CDR3 runs 15 residues. V shed 4 bases and J 3 bases; nucleotides not matched to a gene: 6. CDR3 amino acids: CARSPGLAERYEQYF. DNA of the CDR3: TGTGCCAGAAGCCCGGGACTAGCGGAGCGCTACGAGCAGTACTTC.

The chain has TRBV10-2 and TRBJ1-1; D remains unclear. Germline V gene data show CDR1 as WSHSY and CDR2 as SAAADI. This CDR3 comprises 13 residues. Trimming removed 5 bases from V and 5 bases from J, with 12 bases in between. DNA of the CDR3: TGCGCCAGCAGTCTTGGGGAGGCAACTGAAGCTTTCTTT. Its translation: CASSLGEATEAFF.

V is TRBV27 and J is TRBJ2-5; 9 positions match TRBD2. The J segment lost 1 base and the V segment lost 8 bases, leaving 8 bases of the junction unmatched. CDR1 is MNHEY, CDR2 SMNVEV, per germline (reference sequence). The CDR3 is 15 residues long. CDR3 nucleotide sequence: TGTGCCAGCGCCAATGCGGGGGGGCCCCAAGAGACCCAGTACTTC. It is translated as CASANAGGPQETQYF.

This clone was detected a few times. CDR3: CATSRERRYTDTQYF. CDR3 in DNA: TGTGCCACCAGCAGAGAACGGAGATACACAGATACGCAGTATTTT. The chain couples TRBV15 to TRBJ2-3, with D unresolved. CDR3 size: 15 residues. The V end was cut by 0 bases, the J end by 2 bases, with 9 bases between. Germline V gene sequence: CDR1 LNHNV, CDR2 YYDKDF (reference sequence).